Given below is one T cell receptor (beta chain) in context. Its antigen is unknown. The junction departs from the called germline gene at one end, perhaps through a read error. This sample stems from a study of cytomegalovirus exposure and HLA in healthy donors. Study findings and constraints: Some segments of the V type, notably TRBV6-2 and TRBV6-3, were excluded as indistinguishable. Several top significant clusters appeared, in a later analysis, to be linked to common viral pathogens.

Researchers ran the PCR with 60 Vbeta and 13 Jbeta primers. Only in-frame clones appear in the TCRdb table, and some are missing; sequencing was by immunoSEQ multiplex PCR. Altogether 170,000 or so clones are present, just under 80% being singletons, with the ten largest covering 3% to 3.5%. CDR3 length: 12 residues. Germline V gene data show CDR1 as SGHDT and CDR2 as YYEEEE. This TCR derives from a woman aged 45-59 years in good health and CMV-seropositive. The sequenced material came from PBMCs. The J gene is TRBJ2-4, the V gene TRBV5-6, with TRBD2 as a possible D gene (5 bases). This CDR3 reads CASSPGKNSQYF. The CDR3 bases are TGTGCCAGCAGCCCCGGGAAAAACAGTCAGTACTTC. The full variable domain, its missing parts supplied by reference TRBV5-6 and TRBJ2-4, is DAGVTQSPTHLIKTRGQQVTLRCSPKSGHDTVSWYQQALGQGPQFIFQYYEEEERQRGNFPDRFSGHQFPNYSSELNVNALLLGDSALYLCASSPGKNSQYFGAGTRLSVL.